The 16 T cell receptor beta chains reported below all come from one sample, sequenced in a study of T-cell memory formation after mild COVID-19. TCRdb reanalysed the 5' RACE reads using MiXCR and keeps one entry per CDR3 protein. The table has 470,000 or so distinct CDR3 sequences, roughly 25% seen once. The sample taken for sequencing was PBMCs or a T cell subset sorted from them (not recorded which). The origin of the receptors is an adult woman who had mild COVID-19 (a few samples of this study predate the infection). Cell type and time point are not known.

V is TRBV4-1 and J is TRBJ2-7; 8 positions match TRBD2. CDR3 length equals 15 residues. V lost 7 bases to trimming and J lost 0 bases; unmatched junction nucleotides: 8. Germline-derived CDR1 and CDR2 are MGHRA and YSYEKL. The CDR3 DNA sequence: TGCGCCAGCAAGAGCGGCGGGGGGTCCTCCTACGAGCAGTACTTC. Amino acid sequence: CASKSGGGSSYEQYF.

The J gene is TRBJ2-7, the V gene TRBV20-1; TRBD1 is a possible D gene (6 bases). The CDR3 consists of 14 residues. Trimming left V 6 bases short and J 2 bases short, with 17 bases between. Germline V CDR1 and CDR2: DFQATT, SNEGSKA (reference sequence). The CDR3 loop reads CSAPTGPDPYEQYF. CDR3 sequence (DNA): TGCAGTGCCCCCACAGGGCCAGACCCCTACGAGCAGTACTTC.

This clonotype was detected ten times or more. J is TRBJ2-2 and V is TRBV7-2; 7 bases map to TRBD2. V gave up 4 bases and J gave up 6 bases; unmatched junction bases: 17. Per germline, CDR1 SGHTA and CDR2 FQGNSA. This CDR3 is 18 amino acids long. The CDR3: CASSSLVALAVTPGELFF. The CDR3 DNA reads TGTGCCAGCAGCTCCCTAGTAGCTCTAGCGGTTACTCCCGGGGAGCTGTTTTTT.

The rearrangement links TRBV7-8 to TRBJ2-7; D gene ambiguous. V was shortened by 5 bases and J by 9 bases, with 14 bases between the two germline ends. The CDR3 runs to 12 residues. CDR1 SGHVS and CDR2 FQNEAQ come from the germline V gene. The CDR3 nucleotides are TGTGCCAGCAGCCGTGACCCCTTCGGGCAGTACTTC. This encodes CASSRDPFGQYF.

The genes are TRBV3-1 and TRBJ2-6, with D perhaps given as TRBD1 or TRBD2 (5 bases each). Trimming left V 3 bases short and J 0 bases short, with 27 bases between. CDR3 length: 22 amino acids. Germline loops: CDR1 LGHDT, CDR2 YNNKEL (reference sequence). The CDR3 reads CASSQERPVPAWDHSGANVLTF. The CDR3 DNA reads TGTGCCAGCAGCCAGGAAAGACCGGTCCCCGCCTGGGACCACTCTGGGGCCAACGTCCTGACTTTC.

This clonotype was seen at least ten times. The rearrangement uses TRBV5-1 and TRBJ2-1; 7 bases match TRBD1. This CDR3 comprises 14 residues. Germline CDR1 and CDR2: SGHRS and YFSETQ. The trim removed 2 bases at V and 3 bases at J, leaving 2 bases unmatched. In DNA, the CDR3 is TGCGCCAGCAGCTTCCGACAGGGCTACAATGAGCAGTTCTTC. Amino acids: CASSFRQGYNEQFF.

This clonotype came up many times. The chain has TRBV7-2 and TRBJ2-7; TRBD1 might be the D (6 bases). Trimming took 4 bases from V and 6 from J, leaving 10 bases between them. This CDR3 region has 12 residues. Germline V gene lookup returns CDR1 SGHTA and CDR2 FQGNSA. CDR3 nucleotides: TGTGCCAGCAGCTGGGACAAATCCGAGCAGTACTTC. It translates to CASSWDKSEQYF.

V is TRBV15 and J is TRBJ2-1; D is unresolved. Trimming removed 1 base from V and 7 bases from J, with 5 bases in between. This CDR3 contains 12 residues. Germline CDR1 LNHNV, CDR2 YYDKDF (reference sequence). The CDR3 DNA reads as TGTGCCACCAGCAGAGCCGGGAATGAGCAGTTCTTC. This gives the protein CATSRAGNEQFF.

The CDR3 coding sequence is TGTGCCAGCCTCCGGGGCAACCAGAATGAAAAACTGTTTTTT. It encodes CASLRGNQNEKLFF. The chain employs TRBV6-1 and TRBJ1-4, with a tentative D call TRBD1 (5 bases). Germline V gene lookup returns CDR1 MNHNS and CDR2 SASEGT. With 8 bases removed from V and 5 bases from J, the gap between germline ends came to 15 bases. The CDR3 consists of 14 residues.

The V gene is TRBV11-3, the J gene TRBJ2-1; D tentatively fits TRBD1 or TRBD2 (5 bases each). Trimming took 10 bases from V and 6 from J, leaving 19 bases between them. The CDR3 totals 14 residues. The V gene's germline CDR1 is SGHNT and CDR2 YENEEA. For the CDR3, the DNA is TGTGCCACCATTGACCCCCGGGGCTCCAATGAGCAGTTCTTC. Its translation is CATIDPRGSNEQFF.

This clonotype was counted only a few times. The chain is built from TRBV5-1 and TRBJ2-3; 8 bases fit TRBD2. Germline V gene lookup returns CDR1 SGHRS and CDR2 YFSETQ. This CDR3 is built from 15 residues. V gave up 6 bases and J gave up 2 bases; unmatched junction bases: 8. The CDR3: CASTSGGRATDTQYF. The CDR3 DNA is TGCGCCAGCACGTCGGGAGGGAGGGCCACAGATACGCAGTATTTT.

This clonotype has just a few counts. The J gene is TRBJ2-1, the V gene TRBV7-9, with TRBD2 matching over 9 bases. The CDR3 runs to 17 residues. Germline lookup yields CDR1 SEHNR and CDR2 FQNEAQ (reference sequence). V dropped 4 bases and J dropped 5; count of bases not matched to a gene: 12. Here the CDR3 reads CASSSPERGVLNNEQFF. The CDR3 nucleotides are TGTGCCAGCAGCTCTCCCGAGCGGGGGGTACTCAACAATGAGCAGTTCTTC. Full variable domain (remainder filled in from reference TRBV7-9 and TRBJ2-1): DTGVSQNPRHKITKRGQNVTFRCDPISEHNRLYWYRQTLGQGPEFLTYFQNEAQLEKSRLLSDRFSAERPKGSFSTLEIQRTEQGDSAMYLCASSSPERGVLNNEQFFGPGTRLTVL.

This clonotype was detected a few times. This sequence joins TRBV7-9 and TRBJ1-1; D remains unclear. V was cut by 0 bases and J by 1 base, with 9 bases left in between. CDR1 and CDR2 from the germline V gene are SEHNR and FQNEAQ (reference sequence). This CDR3 comprises 15 residues. CDR3 nucleotide sequence: TGTGCCAGCAGCTTAGCTAAGGCGGCGAACACTGAAGCTTTCTTT. This codes for CASSLAKAANTEAFF.

The gene calls are TRBV5-1 and TRBJ2-2; 9 positions agree with TRBD2. The germline CDR1 and CDR2 sequences are SGHRS and YFSETQ. This CDR3 has 16 amino acids. The junction had 9 bases not matched to a gene; V was cut back by 6 bases and J by 3 bases. The DNA for the CDR3 is TGCGCCAGCAACCCAAGGAGCGGGGGGTACACCGGGGAGCTGTTTTTT. This encodes CASNPRSGGYTGELFF.

The chain is built from TRBV5-1 and TRBJ2-7; 7 nucleotides match TRBD1. The junction had 5 bases not matched to a gene; V was cut back by 2 bases and J by 6 bases. CDR3 length equals 13 residues. Germline CDR1 reads SGHRS; CDR2 reads YFSETQ. The chain's CDR3 is CASSLQGYGEQYF. CDR3 DNA sequence: TGCGCCAGCAGCTTACAGGGGTATGGCGAGCAGTACTTC.

This clonotype was seen a handful of times. The CDR3 DNA reads TGTGCCAGCAGCCCTGATTACGGGGGTAGCACAGATACGCAGTATTTT. Translated: CASSPDYGGSTDTQYF. The J gene is TRBJ2-3, the V gene TRBV3-1, with a possible D match to TRBD2 (6 bases). The V gene's germline CDR1 is LGHDT and CDR2 YNNKEL (reference sequence). The germline V and J ends were trimmed by 4 bases and 0 bases, with 14 bases remaining between them. This CDR3 has 16 amino acids.